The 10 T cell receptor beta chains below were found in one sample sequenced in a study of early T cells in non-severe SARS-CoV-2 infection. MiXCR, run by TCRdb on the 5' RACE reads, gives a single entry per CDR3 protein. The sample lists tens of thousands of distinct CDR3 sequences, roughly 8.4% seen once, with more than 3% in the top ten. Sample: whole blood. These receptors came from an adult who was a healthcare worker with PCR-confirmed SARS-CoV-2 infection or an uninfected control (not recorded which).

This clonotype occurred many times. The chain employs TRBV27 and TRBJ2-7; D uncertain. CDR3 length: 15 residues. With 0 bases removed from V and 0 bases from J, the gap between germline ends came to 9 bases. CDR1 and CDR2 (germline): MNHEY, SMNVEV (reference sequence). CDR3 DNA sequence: TGTGCCAGCAGTTTATCTCCGATTAGCTCCTACGAGCAGTACTTC. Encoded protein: CASSLSPISSYEQYF.

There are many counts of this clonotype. The CDR3 region is CATSDTVNTEAFF. For the CDR3, the DNA is TGTGCCACCAGTGATACGGTGAACACTGAAGCTTTCTTT. The chain is built from TRBV24-1 and TRBJ1-1; D is unresolved. Trimming removed 3 bases from V and 0 bases from J, with 4 bases in between. CDR3 length: 13 residues. The V gene's germline CDR1 is KGHDR and CDR2 SFDVKD.

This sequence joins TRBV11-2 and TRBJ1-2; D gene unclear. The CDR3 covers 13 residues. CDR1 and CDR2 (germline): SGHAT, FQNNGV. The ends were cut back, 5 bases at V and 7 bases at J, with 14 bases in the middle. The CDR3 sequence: CASSPGRAGGYTF. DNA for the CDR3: TGTGCCAGCAGCCCCGGGAGGGCTGGTGGCTACACCTTC.

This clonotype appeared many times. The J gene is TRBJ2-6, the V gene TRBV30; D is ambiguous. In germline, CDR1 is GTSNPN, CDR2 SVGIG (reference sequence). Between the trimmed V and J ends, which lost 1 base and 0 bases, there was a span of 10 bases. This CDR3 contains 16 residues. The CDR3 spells CAWSAGHLSGANVLTF. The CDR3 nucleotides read TGTGCCTGGAGTGCTGGGCACCTCTCTGGGGCCAACGTCCTGACTTTC.

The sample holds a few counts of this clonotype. CDR3 bases: TGTGCCAGCAGTAAACTAGCGGGAGCCTACGAGCAGTACTTC. Protein product: CASSKLAGAYEQYF. J is TRBJ2-7 and V is TRBV2, with 11 bases aligning to TRBD2. The CDR3 sequence is 14 residues long. Germline trimming cut 5 bases from V and 2 bases from J; bases unmatched to any gene: 2. The V gene's germline CDR1 is SNHLY and CDR2 FYNNEI. The complete variable domain, with remaining parts taken from reference TRBV2 and TRBJ2-7, reads EPEVTQTPSHQVTQMGQEVILRCVPISNHLYFYWYRQILGQKVEFLVSFYNNEISEKSEIFDDQFSVERPDGSNFTLKIRSTKLEDSAMYFCASSKLAGAYEQYFGPGTRLTVT.

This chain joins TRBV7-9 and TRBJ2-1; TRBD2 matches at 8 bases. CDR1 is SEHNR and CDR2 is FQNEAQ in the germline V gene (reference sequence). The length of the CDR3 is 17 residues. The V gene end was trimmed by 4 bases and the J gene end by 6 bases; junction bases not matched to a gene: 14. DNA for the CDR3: TGTGCCAGCAGCTCACCATCGCCGGGAGGGCCTGGCAATGAGCAGTTCTTC. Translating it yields CASSSPSPGGPGNEQFF.

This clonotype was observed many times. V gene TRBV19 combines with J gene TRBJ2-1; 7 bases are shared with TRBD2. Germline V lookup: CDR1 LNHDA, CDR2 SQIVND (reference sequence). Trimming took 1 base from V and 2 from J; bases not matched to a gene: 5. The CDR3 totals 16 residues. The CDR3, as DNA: TGTGCCAGTAGTATAGGGGGACTACCCCCCTACAATGAGCAGTTCTTC. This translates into CASSIGGLPPYNEQFF.

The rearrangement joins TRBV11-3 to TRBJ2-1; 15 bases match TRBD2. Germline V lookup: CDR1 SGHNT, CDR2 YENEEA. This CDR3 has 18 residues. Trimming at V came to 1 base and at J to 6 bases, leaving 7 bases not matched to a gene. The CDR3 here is CASSLGGTSGRTRNEQFF. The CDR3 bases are TGTGCCAGCAGCTTAGGGGGGACTAGCGGGAGGACCCGCAATGAGCAGTTCTTC. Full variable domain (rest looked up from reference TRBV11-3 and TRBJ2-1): EAGVVQSPRYKIIEKKQPVAFWCNPISGHNTLYWYLQNLGQGPELLIRYENEEAVDDSQLPKDRFSAERLKGVDSTLKIQPAELGDSAVYLCASSLGGTSGRTRNEQFFGPGTRLTVL.

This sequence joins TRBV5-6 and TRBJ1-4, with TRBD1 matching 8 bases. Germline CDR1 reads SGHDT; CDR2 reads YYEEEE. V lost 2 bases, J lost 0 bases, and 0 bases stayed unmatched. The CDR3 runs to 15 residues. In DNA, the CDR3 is TGTGCCAGCAGCTTACAGGGGGCAACTAATGAAAAACTGTTTTTT. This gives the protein CASSLQGATNEKLFF. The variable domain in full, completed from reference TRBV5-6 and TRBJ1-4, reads DAGVTQSPTHLIKTRGQQVTLRCSPKSGHDTVSWYQQALGQGPQFIFQYYEEEERQRGNFPDRFSGHQFPNYSSELNVNALLLGDSALYLCASSLQGATNEKLFFGSGTQLSVL.

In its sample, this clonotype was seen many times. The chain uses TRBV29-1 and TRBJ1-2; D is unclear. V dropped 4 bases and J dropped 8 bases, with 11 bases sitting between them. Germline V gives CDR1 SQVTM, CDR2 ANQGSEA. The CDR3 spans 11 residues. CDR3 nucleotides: TGCAGCGTTGGCATTGATACCGGCTACACCTTC. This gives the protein CSVGIDTGYTF.